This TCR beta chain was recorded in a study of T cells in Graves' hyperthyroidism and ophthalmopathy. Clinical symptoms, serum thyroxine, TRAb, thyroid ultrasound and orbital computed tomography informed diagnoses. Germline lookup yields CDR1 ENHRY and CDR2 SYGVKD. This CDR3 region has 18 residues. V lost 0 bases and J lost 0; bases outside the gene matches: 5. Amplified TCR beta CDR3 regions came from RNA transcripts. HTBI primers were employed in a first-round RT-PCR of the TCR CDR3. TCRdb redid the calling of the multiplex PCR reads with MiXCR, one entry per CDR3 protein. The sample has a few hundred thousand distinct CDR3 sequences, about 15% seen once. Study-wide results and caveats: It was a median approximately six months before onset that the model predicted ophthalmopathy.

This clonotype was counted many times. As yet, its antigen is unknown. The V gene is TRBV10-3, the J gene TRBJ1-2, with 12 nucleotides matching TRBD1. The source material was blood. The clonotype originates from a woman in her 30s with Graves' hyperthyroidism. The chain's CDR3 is CAISESKGQGAANYGYTF. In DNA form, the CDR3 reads TGTGCCATCAGTGAGTCCAAGGGACAGGGGGCAGCTAACTATGGCTACACCTTC.